A selection of T cell receptor beta chains follows, all from one sample in a study of T-cell memory formation after mild COVID-19. From the 5' RACE reads, TCRdb called clonotypes with MiXCR, one entry per CDR3 protein. The top ten hold approximately 25% of the sample, which has a few hundred thousand distinct CDR3 sequences, roughly 17% seen once. What was sequenced was PBMCs or a T cell subset sorted from them (not recorded which). All receptors come from a young man who had mild COVID-19 (a few samples of this study predate the infection). Cell type and time point are not known. The CDR3 runs from the conserved cysteine through the conserved F or W. Each record gives: D gene, J gene, V gene, clone size, CDR3 protein, CDR3 DNA. D genes are given only for firm matches. Clone size, where shown, is once, few, many, or a class for clones that have expanded.

TRBD2 TRBJ2-3 TRBV6-6 few CASSYSRGGQDTQYF TGTGCCAGCAGTTACTCCCGGGGGGGTCAAGATACGCAGTATTTT
NA TRBJ1-1 TRBV7-9 NA CASSLAGKGLTEAFF TGTGCCAGCAGCTTAGCTGGTAAAGGACTCACTGAAGCTTTCTTT
NA TRBJ1-1 TRBV29-1 many CSVDSRAATEAFF TGCAGCGTTGATTCCAGGGCGGCCACTGAAGCTTTCTTT
NA TRBJ2-5 TRBV6-2/TRBV6-3 NA CASSGAPDRQETQYF TGTGCCAGCAGCGGCGCACCCGATCGACAAGAGACCCAGTACTTC
NA TRBJ1-5 TRBV6-2/TRBV6-3 few CASSGAFSNQPQHF TGTGCCAGCAGTGGGGCATTTAGCAATCAGCCCCAGCATTTT
TRBD2 TRBJ2-7 TRBV3-1 few CASSQGIAGLAGEQYF TGTGCCAGCAGCCAAGGGATAGCGGGCCTAGCGGGCGAGCAGTACTTC
NA TRBJ2-5 TRBV10-3 NA CAIGTGAGETQYF TGTGCCATCGGGACCGGAGCCGGCGAGACCCAGTACTTC
TRBD2 TRBJ2-5 TRBV5-1 NA CASSLVLRGTQETQYF TGCGCCAGCAGCTTGGTTCTGCGGGGGACCCAAGAGACCCAGTACTTC
NA TRBJ1-6 TRBV27 NA CASSATGPSNSPLHF TGTGCCAGCAGCGCCACCGGGCCAAGTAATTCACCCCTCCACTTT
NA TRBJ1-6 TRBV20-1 many CSASHNSPLHF TGCAGTGCTAGCCATAATTCACCCCTCCACTTT
TRBD1 TRBJ2-1 TRBV3-1 NA CASSHGTGGFLIF TGTGCCAGCAGCCACGGAACAGGGGGTTTTTTGATCTTC
TRBD1 TRBJ1-1 TRBV7-9 few CASSSTFRDRGNTEAFF TGTGCCAGCAGCTCGACTTTCCGGGACAGGGGGAACACTGAAGCTTTCTTT
NA TRBJ1-5 TRBV20-1 few CSARPEVYNQPQHF TGCAGTGCTAGACCGGAAGTATACAATCAGCCCCAGCATTTT
NA TRBJ2-1 TRBV28 many CASSLLNNEQFF TGTGCCAGCAGCCTTTTGAACAATGAGCAGTTCTTC
NA TRBJ1-5 TRBV5-1 few CASSLEGLDQPQHF TGCGCCAGCAGCTTGGAAGGGCTCGACCAGCCCCAGCATTTT
NA TRBJ1-5 TRBV9 NA CASSLGAEVNNQPQHF TGTGCCAGCAGCCTAGGCGCAGAGGTTAACAATCAGCCCCAGCATTTT
TRBD2 TRBJ2-1 TRBV5-1 NA CASSMGLGNEQFF TGCGCCAGCAGTATGGGACTAGGGAATGAGCAGTTCTTC
NA TRBJ1-1 TRBV7-8 few CASSPRRGTGGTEAFF TGTGCCAGCAGTCCGCGGAGGGGGACCGGGGGCACTGAAGCTTTCTTT
TRBD1 TRBJ1-5 TRBV4-3 few CASSRGTGSNQPQHF TGCGCCAGCAGCCGAGGGACAGGCAGCAATCAGCCCCAGCATTTT
NA TRBJ2-2 TRBV7-3 NA CASSFGANTGELFF TGTGCCAGCAGCTTCGGAGCGAACACCGGGGAGCTGTTTTTT
NA TRBJ2-1 TRBV29-1 few CSVVRPYNEQFF TGCAGCGTTGTAAGACCCTACAATGAGCAGTTCTTC
NA TRBJ1-1 TRBV27 once CASTAGPNTEAFF TGTGCCAGCACTGCAGGTCCGAACACTGAAGCTTTCTTT
NA TRBJ2-5 TRBV29-1 few CSVEEQGSGHF TGCAGCGTTGAAGAACAGGGTTCCGGGCACTTC
NA TRBJ2-5 TRBV4-1 few CASSQVGGVETQYF TGCGCCAGCAGCCAAGTCGGCGGGGTAGAGACCCAGTACTTC
NA TRBJ2-2 TRBV5-1 few CASSLDGTTGELFF TGCGCCAGCAGCTTGGACGGGACCACCGGGGAGCTGTTTTTT
TRBD1 TRBJ1-1 TRBV5-1 few CASSSQGGGTEAFF TGCGCCAGCAGCTCGCAGGGGGGCGGCACTGAAGCTTTCTTT
TRBD2 TRBJ2-1 TRBV29-1 many CSVDTLAARANEQFF TGCAGCGTTGACACCCTAGCGGCTCGGGCCAATGAGCAGTTCTTC
NA TRBJ2-7 TRBV9 few CASSVAGNAYEQYF TGTGCCAGCAGCGTGGCAGGGAATGCCTACGAGCAGTACTTC